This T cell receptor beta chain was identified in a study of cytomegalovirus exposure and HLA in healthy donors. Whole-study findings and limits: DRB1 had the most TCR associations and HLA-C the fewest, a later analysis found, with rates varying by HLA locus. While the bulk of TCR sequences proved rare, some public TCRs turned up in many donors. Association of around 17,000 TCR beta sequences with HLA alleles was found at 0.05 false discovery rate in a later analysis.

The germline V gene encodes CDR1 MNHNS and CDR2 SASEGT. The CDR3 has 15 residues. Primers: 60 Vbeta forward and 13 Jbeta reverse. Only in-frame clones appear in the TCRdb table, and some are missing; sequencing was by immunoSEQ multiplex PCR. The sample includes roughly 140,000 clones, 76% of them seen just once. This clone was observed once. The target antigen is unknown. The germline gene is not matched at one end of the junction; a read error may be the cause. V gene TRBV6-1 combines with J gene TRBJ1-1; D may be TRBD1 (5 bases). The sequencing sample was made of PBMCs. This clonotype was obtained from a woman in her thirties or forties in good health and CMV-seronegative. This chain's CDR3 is CVSSGGGGSGTEAFF. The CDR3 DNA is TGTGTCAGCAGTGGAGGCGGGGGGAGCGGCACTGAAGCTTTCTTT.